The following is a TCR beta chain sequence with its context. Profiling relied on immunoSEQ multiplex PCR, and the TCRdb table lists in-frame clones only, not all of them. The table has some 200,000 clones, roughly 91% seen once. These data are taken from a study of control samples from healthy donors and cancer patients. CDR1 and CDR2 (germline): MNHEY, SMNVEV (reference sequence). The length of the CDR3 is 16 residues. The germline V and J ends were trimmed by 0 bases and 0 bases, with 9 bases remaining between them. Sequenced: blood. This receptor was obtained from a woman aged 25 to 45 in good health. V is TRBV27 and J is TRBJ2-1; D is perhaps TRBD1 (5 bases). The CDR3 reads CASSLSRAPSYNEQFF. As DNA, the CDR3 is TGTGCCAGCAGTTTATCCAGGGCTCCCTCCTACAATGAGCAGTTCTTC.